This TCR beta chain was observed in a study of blood T cell repertoires in COVID-19. The table came from immunoSEQ multiplex PCR; TCRdb's copy has only in-frame clones and leaves some out. The sample yields a few hundred thousand clones, about 88% seen once. Allocation to cohorts depended on clinical history reported by the participants. CDR3 length: 13 amino acids. The germline CDR1 and CDR2 sequences are SGHRS and YFSETQ. V was trimmed by 3 bases and J by 8 bases, leaving 12 bases between them. The clonotype comes from a woman in her thirties who had recovered from COVID-19. V and J are TRBV5-1 and TRBJ1-5, with D hard to call. Sequencing was carried out using PBMCs or T cells enriched from blood (not recorded which). CDR3 sequence reads: CASSSGNSEPQHF. The CDR3 coding sequence is TGCGCCAGCAGCTCGGGTAACTCGGAGCCCCAGCATTTT.